This is a list of T cell receptor beta chains from one sample in a study of T cells in Graves' hyperthyroidism and ophthalmopathy. TCRdb re-called the multiplex PCR reads with MiXCR, one entry per CDR3 protein. Seen here are roughly 350,000 distinct CDR3 sequences, roughly 14% observed once, and the top ten hold about 19%. Sequenced material: blood. The receptors come from a woman aged 30 to 39 with Graves' ophthalmopathy. Each CDR3 is given with its conserved first and last residue.

v_gene,j_gene,len,CDR3aa
TRBV12-5,TRBJ1-4,19,CASGSAPDRGPREIEKLFF
TRBV28,TRBJ2-3,14,CASSRTQSTDTQYF
TRBV6-1,TRBJ1-2,16,CASSTRQGGRDYGYTF
TRBV7-2,TRBJ2-7,12,CASRGGPYEQYF
TRBV18,TRBJ1-4,14,CASSPGVVDEKLFF
TRBV20-1,TRBJ2-4,14,CSASSAGDQNIQYF
TRBV20-1,TRBJ2-7,15,CSARDRTAATYEQYF
TRBV11-2,TRBJ2-2,16,CASSSIAGTNTGELFF
TRBV28,TRBJ1-5,16,CASTDRTILYNQPQHF
TRBV28,TRBJ1-2,13,CASSLERGYGYTF
TRBV30,TRBJ2-1,15,CAWSPAGTGYNEQFF
TRBV6-5,TRBJ1-6,18,CASSYSIAGSSYNSPLHF
TRBV24-1,TRBJ2-3,16,CATSDAVTLATDTQYF
TRBV19,TRBJ1-5,16,CASQLGKIESDAAQHF
TRBV13,TRBJ2-1,15,CASSEGALTYNEQFF
TRBV24-1,TRBJ2-3,16,CATSPGGGGGVSPQYF
TRBV6-1,TRBJ2-7,14,CASSSPGQTYEQYF
TRBV5-1,TRBJ2-2,15,CASSFGLTNTGELFF
TRBV2,TRBJ1-2,13,CASSEAEIYGYTF
TRBV11-2,TRBJ2-1,14,CASSSSGGVYEQFF
TRBV29-1,TRBJ2-7,11,CSGSVAYEQYF
TRBV7-9,TRBJ2-7,13,CASSLQGEDEQYF
TRBV30,TRBJ2-3,16,CAWSAGQGLLGDTQYF
TRBV6-1,TRBJ1-2,14,CASSFTGTGVGYTF
TRBV12-5,TRBJ1-1,13,CASGLRTGQEAFF
TRBV27,TRBJ1-5,15,CASSLGFYSNQPQHF
TRBV9,TRBJ2-5,14,CASSVGQVQETQYF
TRBV7-9,TRBJ2-3,15,CASSLAVSRTDTQYF
TRBV24-1,TRBJ2-7,18,CATSASAIRKRRSYEQYF
TRBV5-1,TRBJ2-7,14,CASSLAGQAYEQYF
TRBV6-5,TRBJ1-1,13,CASSYSVDRGAFF
TRBV11-2,TRBJ2-7,16,CASSFRLDTLTYEQYF
TRBV7-9,TRBJ2-7,14,CASSLGRREYEQYF
TRBV18,TRBJ2-5,13,CASSGRSRETQYF
TRBV7-2,TRBJ2-5,20,CASSLDGVNTGEDIAETQYF
TRBV2,TRBJ1-4,14,CASLNPGDNEKLFF
TRBV2,TRBJ2-2,15,CASKRDRKNTGELFF
TRBV6-1,TRBJ2-7,11,CASSEGDEQYF
TRBV5-4,TRBJ2-7,15,CASSFYGPAFHEQYF
TRBV7-9,TRBJ1-2,18,CASSRTPRGRPGNYGYTF
TRBV20-1,TRBJ2-1,17,CSARVLSSGGLYNEQFF
TRBV5-1,TRBJ2-7,15,CASSLSWVGTYEQYF
TRBV20-1,TRBJ2-5,11,CSALKGETQYF
TRBV2,TRBJ2-1,13,CASSVGPNNEQFF
TRBV2,TRBJ1-4,12,CASYRDQEKLFF
TRBV11-2,TRBJ2-1,16,CASSLGRRSSYNEQFF
TRBV24-1,TRBJ2-3,15,CATSTGQTGTDTQYF
TRBV7-9,TRBJ2-3,16,CASSDTSGVALDTQYF
TRBV27,TRBJ1-3,12,CASSDGRNTIYF
TRBV28,TRBJ2-7,15,CASRRLAGGKYEQYF
TRBV12-3/TRBV12-4,TRBJ1-5,14,CASSLTGMGQPQHF
TRBV25-1,TRBJ2-1,16,CASSELSAGGHNEQFF
TRBV11-1,TRBJ1-1,15,CASSYQTGLGTEAFF
TRBV10-3,TRBJ1-5,18,CATSPGGKDGKGNQPQHF
TRBV13,TRBJ2-1,16,CASSLVRTSGGHEQFF
TRBV6-4,TRBJ2-6,19,CASSDSGTSGLSGANVLTF